This TCR beta chain was identified during a study of cytomegalovirus exposure and HLA in healthy donors. The CDR3 is 15 residues long. V lost 7 bases, J lost 7 bases, and 22 bases lay in between. Germline lookup yields CDR1 MDHEN and CDR2 SYDVKM. PCR involved 60 Vbeta and 13 Jbeta primers. TCRdb's table, derived via immunoSEQ multiplex PCR, lists solely in-frame clones and lacks some. The listing contains just over 200,000 clones. The receptor comes from a girl aged 2 to 9 in good health and CMV-seropositive. Sequencing was carried out using PBMCs. The rearrangement links TRBV28 to TRBJ1-2; tentatively, D is TRBD1 (5 bases). The CDR3 is CASTRFAGQGAGYTF. The CDR3 nucleotides read TGTGCCAGCACCCGATTCGCAGGGCAAGGGGCTGGCTACACCTTC.